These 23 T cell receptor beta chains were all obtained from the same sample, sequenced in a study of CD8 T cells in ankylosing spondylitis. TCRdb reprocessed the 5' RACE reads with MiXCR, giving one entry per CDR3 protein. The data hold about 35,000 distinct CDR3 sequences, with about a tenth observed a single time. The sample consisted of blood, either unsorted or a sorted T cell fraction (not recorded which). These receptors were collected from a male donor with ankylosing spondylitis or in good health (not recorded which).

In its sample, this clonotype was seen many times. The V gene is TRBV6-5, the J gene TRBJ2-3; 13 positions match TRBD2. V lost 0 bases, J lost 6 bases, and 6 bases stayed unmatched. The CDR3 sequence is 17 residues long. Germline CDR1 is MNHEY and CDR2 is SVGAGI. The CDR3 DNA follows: TGTGCCAGCAGTTACTCTTTCGGGACTAGCGGGAAGGATACGCAGTATTTT. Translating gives CASSYSFGTSGKDTQYF.

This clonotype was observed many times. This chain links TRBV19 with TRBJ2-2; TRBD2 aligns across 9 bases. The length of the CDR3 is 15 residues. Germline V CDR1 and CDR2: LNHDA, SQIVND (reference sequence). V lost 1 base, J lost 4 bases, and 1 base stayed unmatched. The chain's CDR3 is CASSIGGRATGELFF. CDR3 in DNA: TGTGCCAGTAGTATAGGCGGGAGGGCCACCGGGGAGCTGTTTTTT.

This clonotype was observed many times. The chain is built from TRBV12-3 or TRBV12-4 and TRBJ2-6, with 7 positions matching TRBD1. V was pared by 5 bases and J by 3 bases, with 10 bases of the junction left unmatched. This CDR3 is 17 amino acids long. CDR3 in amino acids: CASSTRQGNYGANVLTF. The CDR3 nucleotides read TGTGCCAGCAGTACCCGACAGGGTAACTATGGGGCCAACGTCCTGACTTTC.

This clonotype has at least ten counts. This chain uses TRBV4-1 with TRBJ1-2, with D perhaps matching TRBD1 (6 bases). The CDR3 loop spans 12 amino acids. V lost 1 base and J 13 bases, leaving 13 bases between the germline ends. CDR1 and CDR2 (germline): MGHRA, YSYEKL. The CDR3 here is CASSQVRGPSTF. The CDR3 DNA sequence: TGCGCCAGCAGCCAAGTTCGGGGGCCGAGCACCTTC.

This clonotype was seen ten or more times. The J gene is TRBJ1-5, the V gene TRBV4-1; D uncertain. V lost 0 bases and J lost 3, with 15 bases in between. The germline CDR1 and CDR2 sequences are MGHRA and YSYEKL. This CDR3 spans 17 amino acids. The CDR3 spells CASSQDSGGSYNQPQHF. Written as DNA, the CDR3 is TGCGCCAGCAGCCAAGACTCGGGAGGATCGTACAATCAGCCCCAGCATTTT.

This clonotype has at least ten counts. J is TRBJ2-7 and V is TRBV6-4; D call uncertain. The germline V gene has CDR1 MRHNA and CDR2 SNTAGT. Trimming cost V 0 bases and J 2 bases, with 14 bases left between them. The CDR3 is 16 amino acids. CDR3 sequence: CASSDSISLTPYEQYF. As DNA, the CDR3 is TGTGCCAGCAGTGACTCGATCAGTTTGACACCCTACGAGCAGTACTTC.

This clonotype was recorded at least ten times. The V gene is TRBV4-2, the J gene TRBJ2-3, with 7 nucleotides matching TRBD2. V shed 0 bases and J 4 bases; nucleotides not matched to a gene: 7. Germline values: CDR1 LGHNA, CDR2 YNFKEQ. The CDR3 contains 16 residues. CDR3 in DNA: TGTGCCAGCAGCCAAGATATGGCGGGAGAGGCAGATACGCAGTATTTT. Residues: CASSQDMAGEADTQYF.

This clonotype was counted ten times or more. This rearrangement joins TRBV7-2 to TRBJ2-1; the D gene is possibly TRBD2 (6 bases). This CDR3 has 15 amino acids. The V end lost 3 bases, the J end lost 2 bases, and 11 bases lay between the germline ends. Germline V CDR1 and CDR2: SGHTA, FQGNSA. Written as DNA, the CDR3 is TGTGCCAGCAGCTTGACTAGAGACACCTACAATGAGCAGTTCTTC. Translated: CASSLTRDTYNEQFF.

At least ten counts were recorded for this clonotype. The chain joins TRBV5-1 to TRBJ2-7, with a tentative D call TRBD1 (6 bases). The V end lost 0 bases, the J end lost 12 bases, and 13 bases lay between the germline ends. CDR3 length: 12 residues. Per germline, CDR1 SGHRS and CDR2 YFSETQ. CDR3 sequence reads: CASSLEVGQRYF. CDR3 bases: TGCGCCAGCAGCTTGGAAGTGGGACAACGGTACTTC. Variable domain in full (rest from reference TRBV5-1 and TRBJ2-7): KAGVTQTPRYLIKTRGQQVTLSCSPISGHRSVSWYQQTPGQGLQFLFEYFSETQRNKGNFPGRFSGRQFSNSRSEMNVSTLELGDSALYLCASSLEVGQRYFGPGTRLTVT.

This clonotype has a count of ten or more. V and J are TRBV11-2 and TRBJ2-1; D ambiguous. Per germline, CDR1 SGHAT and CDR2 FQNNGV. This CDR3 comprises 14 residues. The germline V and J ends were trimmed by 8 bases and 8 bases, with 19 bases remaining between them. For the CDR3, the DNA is TGTGCCAGCCGAAAGGACGGCCCCACAGATGAGCAGTTCTTC. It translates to CASRKDGPTDEQFF. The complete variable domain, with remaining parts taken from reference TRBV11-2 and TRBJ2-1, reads EAGVAQSPRYKIIEKRQSVAFWCNPISGHATLYWYQQILGQGPKLLIQFQNNGVVDDSQLPKDRFSAERLKGVDSTLKIQPAKLEDSAVYLCASRKDGPTDEQFFGPGTRLTVL.

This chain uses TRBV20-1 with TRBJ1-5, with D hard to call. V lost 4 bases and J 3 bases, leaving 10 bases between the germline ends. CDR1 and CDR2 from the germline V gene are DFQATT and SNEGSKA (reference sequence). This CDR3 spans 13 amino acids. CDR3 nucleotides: TGCAGTGCTACGTGGGAGATCAATCAGCCCCAGCATTTT. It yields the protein CSATWEINQPQHF.

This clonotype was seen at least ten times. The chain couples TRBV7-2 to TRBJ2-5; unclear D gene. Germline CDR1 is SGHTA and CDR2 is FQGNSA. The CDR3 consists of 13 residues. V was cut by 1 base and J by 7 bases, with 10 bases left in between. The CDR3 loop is CASSLVVMATQYF. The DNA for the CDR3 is TGTGCCAGCAGCTTAGTTGTCATGGCGACCCAGTACTTC.

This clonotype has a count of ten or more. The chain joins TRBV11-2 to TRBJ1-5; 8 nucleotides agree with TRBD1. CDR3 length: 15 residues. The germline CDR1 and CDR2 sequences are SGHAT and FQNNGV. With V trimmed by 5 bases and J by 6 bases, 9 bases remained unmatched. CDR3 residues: CASSDGQGRRQPQHF. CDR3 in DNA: TGTGCCAGCAGCGATGGACAGGGTCGTCGTCAGCCCCAGCATTTT.

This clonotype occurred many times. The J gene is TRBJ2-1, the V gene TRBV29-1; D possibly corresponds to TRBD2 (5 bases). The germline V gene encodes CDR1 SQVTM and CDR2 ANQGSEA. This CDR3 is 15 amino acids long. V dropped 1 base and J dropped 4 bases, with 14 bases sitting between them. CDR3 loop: CSVEVWASRYNEQFF. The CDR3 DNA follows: TGCAGCGTTGAAGTTTGGGCTAGCAGGTACAATGAGCAGTTCTTC.

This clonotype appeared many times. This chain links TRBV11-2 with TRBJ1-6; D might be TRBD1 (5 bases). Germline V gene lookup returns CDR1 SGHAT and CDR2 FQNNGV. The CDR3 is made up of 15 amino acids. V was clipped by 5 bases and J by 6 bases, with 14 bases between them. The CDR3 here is CASSQTGTGNSPLHF. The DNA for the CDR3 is TGTGCCAGCAGCCAAACCGGGACGGGTAATTCACCCCTCCACTTT.

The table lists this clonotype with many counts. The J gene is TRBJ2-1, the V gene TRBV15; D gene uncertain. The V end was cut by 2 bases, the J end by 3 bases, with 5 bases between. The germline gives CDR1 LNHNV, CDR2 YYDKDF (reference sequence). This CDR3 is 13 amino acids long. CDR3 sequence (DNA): TGTGCCACCAGCAGACCCGTCTACAATGAGCAGTTCTTC. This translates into CATSRPVYNEQFF.

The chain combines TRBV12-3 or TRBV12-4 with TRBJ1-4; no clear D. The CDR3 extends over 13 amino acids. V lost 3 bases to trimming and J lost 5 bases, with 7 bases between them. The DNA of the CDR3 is TGTGCCAGCAGTTTCGGGCAAAATGAAAAACTGTTTTTT. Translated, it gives CASSFGQNEKLFF.

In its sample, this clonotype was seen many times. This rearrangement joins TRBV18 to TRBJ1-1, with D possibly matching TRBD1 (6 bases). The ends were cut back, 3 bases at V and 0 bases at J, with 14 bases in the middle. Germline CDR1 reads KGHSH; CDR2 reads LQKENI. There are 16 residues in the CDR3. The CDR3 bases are TGTGCCAGCTCACCCTCGGCAGGGGATATGAACACTGAAGCTTTCTTT. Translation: CASSPSAGDMNTEAFF. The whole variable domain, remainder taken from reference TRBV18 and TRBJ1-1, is NAGVMQNPRHLVRRRGQEARLRCSPMKGHSHVYWYRQLPEEGLKFMVYLQKENIIDESGMPKERFSAEFPKEGPSILRIQQVVRGDSAAYFCASSPSAGDMNTEAFFGQGTRLTVV.

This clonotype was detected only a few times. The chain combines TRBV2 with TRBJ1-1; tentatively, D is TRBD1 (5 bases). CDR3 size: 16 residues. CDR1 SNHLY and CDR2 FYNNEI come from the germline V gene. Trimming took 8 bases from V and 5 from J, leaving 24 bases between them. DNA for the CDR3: TGTGCCAGCCGAAACGGACCGTTAGGGGACGGGACTGAAGCTTTCTTT. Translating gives CASRNGPLGDGTEAFF. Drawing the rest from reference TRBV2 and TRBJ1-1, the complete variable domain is EPEVTQTPSHQVTQMGQEVILRCVPISNHLYFYWYRQILGQKVEFLVSFYNNEISEKSEIFDDQFSVERPDGSNFTLKIRSTKLEDSAMYFCASRNGPLGDGTEAFFGQGTRLTVV.

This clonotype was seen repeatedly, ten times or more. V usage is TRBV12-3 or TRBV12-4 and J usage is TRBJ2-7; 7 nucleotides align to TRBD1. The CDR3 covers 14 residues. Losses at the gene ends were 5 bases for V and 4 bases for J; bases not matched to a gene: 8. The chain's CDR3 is CASSHTTGSYEQYF. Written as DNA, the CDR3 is TGTGCCAGCAGTCATACGACAGGGTCGTACGAGCAGTACTTC.

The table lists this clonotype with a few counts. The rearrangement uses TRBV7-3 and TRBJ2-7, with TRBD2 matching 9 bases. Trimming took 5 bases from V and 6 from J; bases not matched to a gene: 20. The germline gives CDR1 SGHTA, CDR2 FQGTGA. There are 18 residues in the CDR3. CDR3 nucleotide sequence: TGTGCCAGCAGCCTGCGTTGTCCACTGAAGACTAGCGGAGGCGAGCAGTACTTC. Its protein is CASSLRCPLKTSGGEQYF.

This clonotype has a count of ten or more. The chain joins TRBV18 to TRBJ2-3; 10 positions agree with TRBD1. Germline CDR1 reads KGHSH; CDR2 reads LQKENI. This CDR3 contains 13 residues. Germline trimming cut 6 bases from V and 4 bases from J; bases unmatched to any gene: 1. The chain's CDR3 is CASSGQGPDTQYF. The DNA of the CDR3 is TGTGCCAGCTCGGGACAGGGGCCAGATACGCAGTATTTT. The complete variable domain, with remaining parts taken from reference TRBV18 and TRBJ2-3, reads NAGVMQNPRHLVRRRGQEARLRCSPMKGHSHVYWYRQLPEEGLKFMVYLQKENIIDESGMPKERFSAEFPKEGPSILRIQQVVRGDSAAYFCASSGQGPDTQYFGPGTRLTVL.

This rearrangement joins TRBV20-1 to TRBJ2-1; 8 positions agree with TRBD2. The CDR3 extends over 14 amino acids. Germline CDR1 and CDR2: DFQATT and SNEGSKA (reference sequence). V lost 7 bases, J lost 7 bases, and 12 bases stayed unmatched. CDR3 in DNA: TGCAGTGGTATCGGACCGGGAGGGCTTAATGAGCAGTTCTTC. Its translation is CSGIGPGGLNEQFF.